This T cell receptor beta chain was observed in a study of T cell repertoires in cytomegalovirus infection. For the study at large: Indications of both CMV infection and matching HLA type were provided by public TCR beta signatures.

General study results and limits: Across the ex vivo response, the dominant clonotypes were HLA-C-restricted CMV-specific TCR beta clonotypes. Cumulative frequency of public TCR beta families picked out carriers of CMV plus the relevant HLA.

Each CDR3 protein is one row after TCRdb ran MiXCR on the reads. Here the sample spans around 350,000 distinct CDR3 sequences, around 18% being singletons. As concerns this clonotype: Its antigen is unknown.

CDR3 length: 17 residues. V lost 1 base and J lost 1, with 14 bases in between. Germline loops: CDR1 DFQATT, CDR2 SNEGSKA (reference sequence). The material sequenced was PBMCs. The sequence came from a human donor in good health (CMV status not recorded). Some clones in this sample may be carry-over from other donors' samples. The chain combines TRBV20-1 with TRBJ1-6, with a weak D call TRBD1 (5 bases). The CDR3 reads CSARAPGYWSYNSPLHF. The CDR3, as DNA: TGCAGTGCTAGAGCCCCAGGGTACTGGTCCTATAATTCACCCCTCCACTTT.